The sequence of this T cell receptor beta chain was determined in a study of OX40 agonist ivuxolimab in advanced cancers. Profiled with immunoSEQ multiplex PCR; TCRdb holds only in-frame clones, not every one. The sample holds 60,000 to 100,000 clones; around 87% are singletons and the top ten take 0.2% to 0.3%. This CDR3 region has 14 residues. V was shortened by 6 bases and J by 1 base, with 11 bases between the two germline ends. Germline assignment: CDR1 KGHSH and CDR2 LQKENI. This material consisted of CD4+ or CD8+ T cells sorted from blood, taken in a trial of the OX40 agonist ivuxolimab. The source is an adult with an advanced solid tumor such as melanoma, head and neck, liver or kidney cancer. The chain links TRBV18 to TRBJ2-3; possibly TRBD2 for D (6 bases). The CDR3 DNA is TGTGCCAGCTCTCCGGGACTCGGCACAGATACGCAGTATTTT. Residues: CASSPGLGTDTQYF.